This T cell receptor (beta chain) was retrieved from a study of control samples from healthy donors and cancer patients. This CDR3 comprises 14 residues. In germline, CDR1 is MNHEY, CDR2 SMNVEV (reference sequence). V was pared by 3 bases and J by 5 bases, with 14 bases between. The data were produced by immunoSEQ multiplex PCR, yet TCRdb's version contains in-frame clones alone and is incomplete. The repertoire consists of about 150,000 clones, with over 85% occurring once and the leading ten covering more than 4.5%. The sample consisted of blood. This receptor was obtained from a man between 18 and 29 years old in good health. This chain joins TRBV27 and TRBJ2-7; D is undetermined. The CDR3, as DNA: TGTGCCAGCAGTTTTTTGGGCATGAGTCACGAGCAGTACTTC. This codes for CASSFLGMSHEQYF.